These 17 T cell receptor beta chains were sequenced from one sample in a study of siplizumab effects on memory and regulatory T cells. This table comes from immunoSEQ multiplex PCR, and its TCRdb copy is limited to in-frame clones, with some not included. The sample holds approximately 60,000 clones, 95% to 98% seen once. The material sequenced was naive CD8+ T cells sorted from blood. These receptors came from a human donor in good health.

The chain recombines TRBV7-2 with TRBJ2-1; TRBD2 agrees at 11 bases. Trimming removed 5 bases from V and 2 bases from J; junction bases left unmatched: 2. The CDR3 loop spans 15 amino acids. Germline CDR1 and CDR2: SGHTA and FQGNSA. Here the CDR3 reads CASSTLAGAYNEQFF. In DNA form, the CDR3 reads TGTGCCAGCAGCACACTAGCGGGGGCCTACAATGAGCAGTTCTTC.

The V call is TRBV7-9, the J call TRBJ1-2; a weak D match, TRBD1 (6 bases). The CDR3 has 14 residues. Trimming pared 5 bases from V and 3 bases from J, leaving 13 bases between. CDR1 is SEHNR and CDR2 is FQNEAQ in the germline V gene (reference sequence). The CDR3 sequence is CASSMGGYHYGYTF. The CDR3 DNA is TGTGCCAGCAGCATGGGGGGCTACCACTATGGCTACACCTTC.

The CDR3 loop is CATSREGAYNEQFF. The CDR3 DNA follows: TGTGCCACCAGCAGGGAGGGGGCCTACAATGAGCAGTTCTTC. The chain combines TRBV15 with TRBJ2-1; D is tentatively TRBD1 or TRBD2 (6 bases each). The germline V gene has CDR1 LNHNV and CDR2 YYDKDF (reference sequence). The V end lost 3 bases, the J end lost 2 bases, and 8 bases lay between the germline ends. This CDR3 has 14 amino acids.

V usage is TRBV19 and J usage is TRBJ1-4; D is unclear. Germline values: CDR1 LNHDA, CDR2 SQIVND (reference sequence). V lost 3 bases and J 2 bases, leaving 7 bases between the germline ends. The CDR3 loop spans 14 amino acids. CDR3 residues: CASSISATNEKLFF. The CDR3 nucleotides read TGTGCCAGTAGTATTTCCGCGACTAATGAAAAACTGTTTTTT.

There are a few counts of this clone. V is TRBV9 and J is TRBJ2-7; the D is unclear. Trimming pared 1 base from V and 0 bases from J, leaving 8 bases between. Germline V CDR1 and CDR2: SGDLS, YYNGEE. The CDR3 contains 14 residues. DNA for the CDR3: TGTGCCAGCAGCGTAAGTACGAGCTCCTACGAGCAGTACTTC. Translating gives CASSVSTSSYEQYF. The full variable domain, with the rest looked up from reference TRBV9 and TRBJ2-7, is DSGVTQTPKHLITATGQRVTLRCSPRSGDLSVYWYQQSLDQGLQFLIQYYNGEERAKGNILERFSAQQFPDLHSELNLSSLELGDSALYFCASSVSTSSYEQYFGPGTRLTVT.

This clone was detected once. This sequence joins TRBV28 and TRBJ1-2; D not certain. Looked up from germline, CDR1 is MDHEN and CDR2 is SYDVKM. The ends were cut back, 6 bases at V and 4 bases at J, with 18 bases in the middle. The CDR3 has 15 amino acids. CDR3 sequence reads: CASRMDGRTTYGYTF. CDR3 in DNA: TGTGCCAGCAGGATGGACGGACGTACCACCTATGGCTACACCTTC.

This clone was seen only once. The chain has TRBV6-5 and TRBJ2-3; D not resolved. V dropped 5 bases and J dropped 1 base, with 13 bases sitting between them. The germline gives CDR1 MNHEY, CDR2 SVGAGI. This CDR3 has 15 residues. The CDR3 DNA is TGTGCCAGCAGTCGGGTCCCGATGGGCACAGATACGCAGTATTTT. This codes for CASSRVPMGTDTQYF.

The V gene is TRBV6-5, the J gene TRBJ2-1; D remains ambiguous. The CDR3 length is 13 residues. Per the germline V gene, CDR1 is MNHEY and CDR2 is SVGAGI. V dropped 2 bases and J dropped 4 bases, with 6 bases sitting between them. This CDR3 is CASSYRAYNEQFF. The CDR3 DNA reads TGTGCCAGCAGTTACAGGGCTTACAATGAGCAGTTCTTC.

The chain is built from TRBV19 and TRBJ2-7, with D perhaps matching TRBD1 (6 bases). This CDR3 comprises 14 residues. Germline V gene lookup returns CDR1 LNHDA and CDR2 SQIVND (reference sequence). V gave up 4 bases and J gave up 4 bases, with 14 bases separating them. CDR3 sequence reads: CASSTAGVGYEQYF. The CDR3 DNA is TGTGCCAGTAGTACGGCAGGGGTAGGGTACGAGCAGTACTTC.

The gene calls are TRBV27 and TRBJ1-2; D unresolved. This CDR3 is built from 13 residues. Between the trimmed V and J ends, which lost 1 base and 4 bases, there was a span of 7 bases. The germline gives CDR1 MNHEY, CDR2 SMNVEV (reference sequence). As DNA, the CDR3 is TGTGCCAGCAGTTTATACCCCGGCTATGGCTACACCTTC. It codes for CASSLYPGYGYTF.

This sequence joins TRBV7-9 and TRBJ1-1; TRBD1 matches at 7 bases. This CDR3 region has 17 residues. Germline CDR1 reads SEHNR; CDR2 reads FQNEAQ (reference sequence). The J segment lost 1 base and the V segment lost 4 bases, leaving 12 bases of the junction unmatched. The DNA for the CDR3 is TGTGCCAGCAGCTCACTTTTTATTGGGACAGAGAACACTGAAGCTTTCTTT. It yields the protein CASSSLFIGTENTEAFF.

The J gene is TRBJ1-4, the V gene TRBV9; 7 bases fit TRBD1. The CDR3 contains 14 residues. After removal of 1 base from V and 3 bases from J, the junction contained 0 bases not matched to a gene. Germline loops: CDR1 SGDLS, CDR2 YYNGEE. The CDR3 protein is CASSVQGANEKLFF. The CDR3 nucleotides are TGTGCCAGCAGCGTACAGGGGGCTAATGAAAAACTGTTTTTT.

The chain links TRBV4-3 to TRBJ1-2; D is ambiguous. V was clipped by 0 bases and J by 3 bases, with 11 bases between them. The CDR3 length is 15 residues. Germline-derived CDR1 and CDR2 are LGHNA and YSLEER. The CDR3 bases are TGCGCCAGCAGCCAAGAAACAGTAAGCTACTATGGCTACACCTTC. This codes for CASSQETVSYYGYTF.

The chain employs TRBV7-9 and TRBJ2-3, with no clear D. Trimming took off 5 bases at V and 5 bases at J, with 11 bases between the two ends. Germline CDR1 is SEHNR and CDR2 is FQNEAQ (reference sequence). The CDR3 is made up of 13 amino acids. DNA for the CDR3: TGTGCCAGCAGCCCTCCCTCCGGAGATACGCAGTATTTT. Translation: CASSPPSGDTQYF. Filled out from reference TRBV7-9 and TRBJ2-3, the complete variable domain reads DTGVSQNPRHKITKRGQNVTFRCDPISEHNRLYWYRQTLGQGPEFLTYFQNEAQLEKSRLLSDRFSAERPKGSFSTLEIQRTEQGDSAMYLCASSPPSGDTQYFGPGTRLTVL.

The rearrangement uses TRBV15 and TRBJ2-7, with TRBD1 matching over 9 bases. CDR1 LNHNV and CDR2 YYDKDF come from the germline V gene (reference sequence). Trimming removed 1 base from V and 1 base from J; junction bases left unmatched: 2. The CDR3 has 15 amino acids. CDR3 loop: CATSRVGTGSYEQYF. CDR3 sequence (DNA): TGTGCCACCAGCAGAGTCGGGACAGGGTCCTACGAGCAGTACTTC. The whole variable domain, filled in from reference TRBV15 and TRBJ2-7, reads DAMVIQNPRYQVTQFGKPVTLSCSQTLNHNVMYWYQQKSSQAPKLLFHYYDKDFNNEADTPDNFQSRRPNTSFCFLDIRSPGLGDTAMYLCATSRVGTGSYEQYFGPGTRLTVT.

This sequence joins TRBV9 and TRBJ2-7; the match to TRBD2 covers 11 bases. The trim removed 0 bases at V and 2 bases at J, leaving 4 bases unmatched. Germline-derived CDR1 and CDR2 are SGDLS and YYNGEE. The length of the CDR3 is 16 residues. The CDR3 loop reads CASSVAGLAGTYEQYF. CDR3 bases: TGTGCCAGCAGCGTAGCCGGACTAGCGGGCACCTACGAGCAGTACTTC.

The chain links TRBV6-5 to TRBJ2-7; D perhaps matches TRBD2 (6 bases). Per the germline V gene, CDR1 is MNHEY and CDR2 is SVGAGI. V was cut by 6 bases and J by 3 bases, with 15 bases left in between. The CDR3 totals 14 residues. DNA for the CDR3: TGTGCCAGCAGCCGAGGAGGGGATTACTACGAGCAGTACTTC. Its translation is CASSRGGDYYEQYF.